Described below is a single T cell receptor (beta chain) sequence and its context. The data belong to a study of blood T cell repertoires in COVID-19. Study at large: The cDNA or gDNA used as material had been derived from T cells, B-cell-depleted T cells, or PBMCs.

Germline lookup yields CDR1 GTSNPN and CDR2 SVGIG (reference sequence). V was clipped by 0 bases and J by 5 bases, with 8 bases between them. The CDR3 consists of 13 residues. Enrolment of Seattle patients took place during active infection, and they were followed longitudinally. The assay was immunoSEQ multiplex PCR, and TCRdb's table has in-frame clones only and misses some. The sample includes more than 300,000 clones, around 86% seen only once; the top ten take just under 6.5%. Sequenced material: peripheral blood. The rearrangement joins TRBV30 to TRBJ2-1; the D is unclear. The TCR was taken from a woman between 50 and 59 years old with COVID-19, enrolled during active disease. CDR3 bases: TGTGCCTGGAGTGTACACGAGGACAATGAGCAGTTCTTC. This gives the protein CAWSVHEDNEQFF.